The T cell receptor beta chain under discussion was sequenced for a study of T-cell memory formation after mild COVID-19. The study, taken as a whole, reports: Balance between CD4 and CD8 was seen in clones contracting day 15 to 85, and a CD4+ lean was seen in later expanders. Researchers found some responding clones in pre-infection memory, a sign that cross-reactive memory joined. Among CD4+ contracting clones, most were CM and EM, and CD8+ ones EMRA.

For this clonotype: Its target is not known.

Employing constant-segment primers, 5'RACE generated TCR alpha and TCR beta cDNA libraries bearing sample barcodes and UMIs. TCRdb recomputed calls from the 5' RACE reads with MiXCR, one row per CDR3 protein. The top ten hold 3% of the sample, which has under 250,000 distinct CDR3 sequences, more than 9% seen once. Between the trimmed V and J ends, which lost 0 bases and 2 bases, there was a span of 10 bases. CDR1 is MGHRA and CDR2 is YSYEKL in the germline V gene. There are 15 residues in the CDR3. The sequence came from a man between 18 and 35 years old who had mild COVID-19 (a few samples of this study predate the infection). Cell type and time point are not known. The J gene is TRBJ1-2, the V gene TRBV4-1; D might be TRBD1 (5 bases). The material sequenced was PBMCs or a T cell subset sorted from them (not recorded which). Here the CDR3 DNA reads TGCGCCAGCAGCCAAGATCACCGGGGGAACTATGGCTACACCTTC. Translated, it gives CASSQDHRGNYGYTF.